This record concerns one T cell receptor beta chain sequence. Its cognate antigen is unknown. The data originate from a study of T cells after yellow fever vaccination. Study details: Fractions of limited cellularity were prepared by means of SMART-Seq v4 Ultra Low Input. Broader study findings: Weaker, the secondary response had a peak occurring faster, on day 5 versus 15. Detected again after the booster were most primary-vaccination clones, at 95% to 98% CD4 and roughly 88% CD8.

A single record per CDR3 protein comes from TCRdb applying MiXCR to the 5' RACE reads. Of fewer than 400,000 distinct CDR3 sequences in the sample, around 10% were seen once. Germline CDR1 SGHTA, CDR2 FQGNSA. The CDR3 has 15 residues. V lost 1 base to trimming and J lost 7 bases, with 13 bases between them. The receptor was isolated from a man between 18 and 35 years old who received the YFV17D yellow fever vaccine. The specimen comprised CD4+ T cells sorted from PBMCs, sampled 45 days after the yellow fever booster vaccination. The gene calls are TRBV7-2 and TRBJ1-4; D might be TRBD1 (6 bases). CDR3 DNA sequence: TGTGCCAGCAGCTTAGATGGAGGGGGGAGTGAAAAACTGTTTTTT. This codes for CASSLDGGGSEKLFF.